This entry lists 21 T cell receptor beta chains sequenced from one sample in a study of response to subunit inactivated influenza vaccine. TCRdb passed the RT-PCR reads through MiXCR, listing each CDR3 protein once. The profile shows 650,000 to 800,000 distinct CDR3 sequences, around a sixth of them singletons. The source material was PBMCs from blood, sampled 5 days after vaccination. The receptors were sampled from a middle-aged man who received an inactivated influenza vaccine.

This clonotype has just a few counts. The chain uses TRBV5-1 and TRBJ2-2; possible D gene TRBD1, 6 bases. V lost 4 bases and J lost 1, with 14 bases in between. This CDR3 contains 16 residues. CDR1 is SGHRS, CDR2 YFSETQ, per germline. The CDR3 loop reads CASSRDTRMNTGELFF. As DNA, the CDR3 is TGCGCCAGCAGCCGGGACACTCGGATGAACACCGGGGAGCTGTTTTTT.

The chain combines TRBV9 with TRBJ2-7, with TRBD2 matching 7 bases. Looked up from germline, CDR1 is SGDLS and CDR2 is YYNGEE. V was clipped by 4 bases and J by 6 bases; unmatched bases: 7. The CDR3 is 13 residues long. The CDR3 spells CASSPGLVREQYF. CDR3 DNA: TGTGCCAGCAGCCCCGGACTAGTACGCGAGCAGTACTTC.

This clonotype was seen ten or more times. The V gene is TRBV5-1, the J gene TRBJ2-7, with 9 bases aligning to TRBD2. V trimming: 4 bases; J trimming: 0 bases; junction bases outside the gene matches: 5. Per the germline V gene, CDR1 is SGHRS and CDR2 is YFSETQ. This CDR3 contains 15 residues. CDR3 nucleotides: TGCGCCAGCAGCATAACTAGCGGGCGCTCCTACGAGCAGTACTTC. It specifies CASSITSGRSYEQYF.

This chain uses TRBV7-6 with TRBJ2-7; possibly TRBD2 for D (5 bases). Trimming cost V 4 bases and J 7 bases, with 17 bases left between them. This CDR3 is built from 14 residues. Germline CDR1 is SGHVS and CDR2 is FNYEAQ. CDR3 region: CASSSTWNPGEQYF. The CDR3 DNA reads as TGTGCCAGCAGCTCCACATGGAATCCGGGGGAGCAGTACTTC.

This sequence joins TRBV28 and TRBJ2-3; perhaps TRBD2 as D (7 bases). Germline loops: CDR1 MDHEN, CDR2 SYDVKM. The CDR3 consists of 14 residues. The V end lost 6 bases, the J end lost 5 bases, and 15 bases lay between the germline ends. The CDR3, as DNA: TGTGCCAGCAGCGTCGGGGGGCAGGGAGATACGCAGTATTTT. Translated: CASSVGGQGDTQYF.

In its sample, this clonotype was seen a few times. The J gene is TRBJ2-7, the V gene TRBV25-1, with D hard to call. V gave up 4 bases and J gave up 2 bases, with 12 bases separating them. The CDR3 loop spans 14 amino acids. Germline CDR1 reads MGHDK; CDR2 reads SYGVNS. CDR3 amino acids: CASSGQASPYEQYF. DNA for the CDR3: TGTGCCAGCAGTGGGCAGGCTTCTCCCTACGAGCAGTACTTC.

This chain uses TRBV6-1 with TRBJ1-3; no definite D call. The CDR3 covers 13 residues. CDR1 MNHNS and CDR2 SASEGT come from the germline V gene. V lost 6 bases and J 3 bases, leaving 9 bases between the germline ends. CDR3 residues: CASRRAGGNTIYF. The CDR3 DNA is TGTGCCAGCAGGAGGGCGGGTGGAAACACCATATATTTT.

J is TRBJ2-1 and V is TRBV3-1, with TRBD2 matching over 12 bases. After removal of 4 bases from V and 6 bases from J, the junction contained 4 bases not matched to a gene. Looked up from germline, CDR1 is LGHDT and CDR2 is YNNKEL (reference sequence). The CDR3 length is 15 residues. CDR3 in amino acids: CASSLRTSGVNEQFF. CDR3 in DNA: TGTGCCAGCAGCCTTCGGACTAGCGGGGTCAATGAGCAGTTCTTC.

The chain couples TRBV20-1 to TRBJ2-7; TRBD1 agrees at 7 bases. V trimming: 6 bases; J trimming: 3 bases; junction bases outside the gene matches: 8. The CDR3 is 13 amino acids. Germline V gene sequence: CDR1 DFQATT, CDR2 SNEGSKA (reference sequence). The CDR3 sequence is CSATGTDNYEQYF. The CDR3 bases are TGCAGTGCCACCGGGACAGATAACTACGAGCAGTACTTC.

The rearrangement uses TRBV20-1 and TRBJ1-1; 8 positions match TRBD1. The germline V gene has CDR1 DFQATT and CDR2 SNEGSKA (reference sequence). CDR3 length equals 14 residues. CDR3 DNA sequence: TGCAGCGTACGCCAGGGGGCTAGGGACACTGAAGCTTTCTTT. Protein: CSVRQGARDTEAFF.

This clonotype was counted many times. This chain connects TRBV29-1 to TRBJ2-3; a possible D gene is TRBD2 (5 bases). This CDR3 is built from 14 residues. V lost 8 bases to trimming and J lost 2 bases, with 17 bases between them. Per germline, CDR1 SQVTM and CDR2 ANQGSEA. The CDR3 spells CSTTAREYTDTQYF. CDR3 DNA: TGCAGCACTACCGCGAGGGAGTACACAGATACGCAGTATTTT.

The chain employs TRBV12-3 or TRBV12-4 and TRBJ2-7; D may be TRBD1 (5 bases). Between the trimmed V and J ends, which lost 7 bases and 2 bases, there was a span of 15 bases. The CDR3 has 14 residues. CDR3 sequence reads: CASTLRGFAYEQYF. The CDR3 bases are TGTGCCAGCACCTTAAGGGGCTTTGCCTACGAGCAGTACTTC.

The V call is TRBV7-2, the J call TRBJ2-1; possibly TRBD2 for D (6 bases). Looked up from germline, CDR1 is SGHTA and CDR2 is FQGNSA. This CDR3 has 16 residues. V was trimmed by 2 bases and J by 6 bases, leaving 17 bases between them. As DNA, the CDR3 is TGTGCCAGCAGCTTATTTGGGGGGACTCATCCCAATGAGCAGTTCTTC. Translation gives CASSLFGGTHPNEQFF.

This clonotype was seen a handful of times. V and J are TRBV12-3 or TRBV12-4 and TRBJ2-2; possibly TRBD1 for D (6 bases). The CDR3 sequence is 15 residues long. The V gene lost 5 bases and the J gene lost 5 bases, with 15 bases spanning the gap. The CDR3 region is CASSPGQILTGELFF. The CDR3 DNA reads TGTGCCAGCAGTCCCGGACAGATCTTAACCGGGGAGCTGTTTTTT.

In DNA form, the CDR3 reads TGTGCCAGCAGCTTCCTCCGGGACAGGCAGTCCGAGCAGTACTTC. Protein sequence: CASSFLRDRQSEQYF. This chain joins TRBV7-6 and TRBJ2-7; TRBD1 agrees at 8 bases. Germline V gives CDR1 SGHVS, CDR2 FNYEAQ. The J segment lost 6 bases and the V segment lost 3 bases, leaving 10 bases of the junction unmatched. The CDR3 runs to 15 residues. Full variable domain (rest looked up from reference TRBV7-6 and TRBJ2-7): GAGVSQSPRYKVTKRGQDVALRCDPISGHVSLYWYRQALGQGPEFLTYFNYEAQQDKSGLPNDRFSAERPEGSISTLTIQRTEQRDSAMYRCASSFLRDRQSEQYFGPGTRLTVT.

There are many counts of this clonotype. The chain is built from TRBV20-1 and TRBJ2-3; D may match TRBD1 or TRBD2 (5 bases each). The ends were cut back, 0 bases at V and 0 bases at J, with 10 bases in the middle. Germline assignment: CDR1 DFQATT and CDR2 SNEGSKA (reference sequence). The CDR3 sequence is 15 residues long. CDR3 nucleotides: TGCAGTGCTAGAGATCTGAGGGGTAGCACAGATACGCAGTATTTT. Translation: CSARDLRGSTDTQYF.

This clonotype was observed a handful of times. This chain connects TRBV20-1 to TRBJ2-7; TRBD1 matches at 10 bases. Germline trimming cut 5 bases from V and 3 bases from J; bases unmatched to any gene: 4. Germline CDR1 is DFQATT and CDR2 is SNEGSKA (reference sequence). This CDR3 region has 13 residues. CDR3: CSALRDRGYEQYF. The CDR3 DNA follows: TGCAGTGCTCTCCGGGACAGGGGCTACGAGCAGTACTTC.

This clonotype was detected ten times or more. This chain uses TRBV7-9 with TRBJ2-5, with 9 bases fitting TRBD1. The V gene end was trimmed by 5 bases and the J gene end by 3 bases; junction bases not matched to a gene: 4. Germline V gene lookup returns CDR1 SEHNR and CDR2 FQNEAQ (reference sequence). The CDR3 covers 14 residues. The CDR3 spells CASSTGQGKETQYF. The CDR3 bases are TGTGCCAGCAGCACCGGACAGGGGAAAGAGACCCAGTACTTC.

The V call is TRBV5-1, the J call TRBJ2-3, with D unclear. CDR3 size: 13 residues. Germline V gives CDR1 SGHRS, CDR2 YFSETQ. The V end was cut by 7 bases, the J end by 9 bases, with 18 bases between. Here the CDR3 reads CASWGPRDWTQYF. The CDR3 coding sequence is TGCGCCAGCTGGGGTCCCCGTGACTGGACGCAGTATTTT.

The rearrangement links TRBV6-5 to TRBJ2-2, with TRBD1 matching 7 bases. V gave up 4 bases and J gave up 0 bases; unmatched junction bases: 2. Germline V gene lookup returns CDR1 MNHEY and CDR2 SVGAGI. The CDR3 totals 15 residues. Written as DNA, the CDR3 is TGTGCCAGCAGTTTGGGACAGCCGAACACCGGGGAGCTGTTTTTT. Protein product: CASSLGQPNTGELFF.

The J gene is TRBJ2-2, the V gene TRBV15; 9 bases are shared with TRBD1. Trimming at V came to 5 bases and at J to 2 bases, leaving 12 bases not matched to a gene. The V gene's germline CDR1 is LNHNV and CDR2 YYDKDF (reference sequence). The CDR3 has 18 amino acids. The CDR3 DNA sequence: TGTGCCACCAGCCCGGGACAGGGTGGTTTTTTAAACACCGGGGAGCTGTTTTTT. This sequence encodes CATSPGQGGFLNTGELFF.